The T cell receptor beta chain under discussion was sequenced for a study of blood T cell repertoires in COVID-19. Across the study: The cDNA or gDNA used as material had been derived from T cells, B-cell-depleted T cells, or PBMCs.

J lost 5 bases, V lost 5 bases, and 6 bases had no gene match. The CDR3 has 15 residues. Germline values: CDR1 SGHTA, CDR2 FQGNSA. This clone was detected only a few times. Profiling relied on immunoSEQ multiplex PCR, and the TCRdb table lists in-frame clones only, not all of them. The sample consists of 290,000 or so clones, about nine tenths of them appearing once. Cohorts were assigned according to the clinical history that participants reported. Either two negative PCRs, clearance, or symptom resolution qualified Cohort 3 donors as recovered. This TCR was recovered from a woman between 18 and 29 years old who had recovered from COVID-19. The sequencing sample was made of PBMCs or T cells enriched from blood (not recorded which). The chain uses TRBV7-2 and TRBJ2-2; TRBD2 matches 9 bases. The CDR3 loop reads CASSPQLAGTGELFF. CDR3 in DNA: TGTGCCAGCAGCCCCCAGCTAGCGGGGACCGGGGAGCTGTTTTTT.